Listed below are T cell receptor beta chains from one sample, sequenced in a study of CD8 T cells in Susac syndrome. TCRdb re-derived calls from the immunoSEQ multiplex PCR reads in MiXCR, one entry per CDR3 protein. The sample consists of some 140,000 distinct CDR3 sequences, just under 95% of them appearing once. Source material: CD8+ T cells from PBMCs. The receptors were sampled from a human donor with Susac syndrome. Both conserved end residues are part of each CDR3. A D gene is named only where the DNA matches it firmly. Size is stated for part of the rows, as once, few or many counts, or as a class when the clone is expanded.

few TRBJ2-1 TRBV7-7 TRBD2 CASSLGTSGYNEQFF TGTGCTAGCAGCTTAGGGACTAGCGGTTACAATGAGCAGTTCTTC
- TRBJ1-2 TRBV5-1 - CASSPNMAAGVYGYTF TGCGCCAGCAGCCCGAACATGGCAGCTGGAGTTTATGGCTACACCTTC
- TRBJ2-1 TRBV9 TRBD2 CASSVAGGLATDEQFF TGTGCCAGCAGCGTAGCGGGGGGACTAGCTACCGATGAGCAGTTCTTC
- TRBJ1-2 TRBV6-5 - CASRAEAYGYTF TGTGCCAGCAGAGCTGAAGCCTATGGCTACACCTTC
- TRBJ2-5 TRBV9 TRBD2 CASSVGGSLEETQYF TGTGCCAGCAGCGTCGGCGGGAGCCTTGAAGAGACCCAGTACTTC
- TRBJ2-5 TRBV2 - CASSEGAGFRETQYF TGTGCCAGCAGTGAAGGTGCGGGATTTAGAGAGACCCAGTACTTC
- TRBJ1-4 TRBV6-5 TRBD1 CASSGQGVNEKLFF TGTGCCAGCAGCGGACAGGGAGTCAATGAAAAACTGTTTTTT
- TRBJ1-2 TRBV29-1 TRBD1 CSVVANFTGVF TGCAGCGTTGTCGCCAACTTTACAGGGGTCTTC
- TRBJ2-3 TRBV9 - CASRQMDGTDTQYF TGTGCCAGCCGGCAGATGGACGGAACAGATACGCAGTATTTT
- TRBJ1-1 TRBV27 - CASSLWAGFFTEAFF TGTGCCAGCAGTTTATGGGCAGGGTTTTTCACTGAAGCTTTCTTT
- TRBJ2-7 TRBV20-1 - CSVSGDRKLYEQYF TGCAGTGTTTCGGGGGACCGAAAACTATACGAGCAGTACTTC
- TRBJ2-1 TRBV4-1 - CASSHPGRNEQFF TGCGCCAGCAGCCACCCCGGAAGGAATGAGCAGTTCTTC
- TRBJ1-2 TRBV2 - CASRATGTLEGYTF TGTGCCAGCAGGGCTACCGGGACCCTAGAGGGCTACACCTTC
once TRBJ2-7 TRBV5-1 - CASSLVRSETYEQYF TGCGCCAGCAGCTTGGTGAGGAGCGAAACCTACGAGCAGTACTTC
- TRBJ2-3 TRBV11-2 TRBD1 CASTPSPRGLADTQYF TGTGCCAGCACCCCTAGTCCCAGGGGGCTGGCAGATACGCAGTATTTT
- TRBJ2-7 TRBV11-2 - CASTRNNFYEQYF TGTGCCAGCACACGGAATAACTTCTACGAGCAGTACTTC
- TRBJ2-5 TRBV7-2 - CASSTYWPGVGETQYF TGTGCCAGCAGCACATATTGGCCGGGAGTGGGAGAGACCCAGTACTTC
- TRBJ2-7 TRBV7-9 TRBD1 CASTPGQGSSYEQYF TGTGCCAGTACCCCGGGACAGGGTAGTTCCTACGAGCAGTACTTC
- TRBJ2-3 TRBV3-1 - CASSQYRVGTDTQYF TGTGCCAGCAGCCAGTACAGGGTCGGGACAGATACGCAGTATTTT
once TRBJ1-1 TRBV5-6 TRBD1 CASNHRGTNTEAFF TGTGCCAGCAACCACAGGGGTACGAACACTGAAGCTTTCTTT
- TRBJ1-3 TRBV15 - CATSRDASPGNSGNTIYF TGTGCCACCAGCAGAGATGCGTCGCCAGGGAACTCTGGAAACACCATATATTTT
- TRBJ2-7 TRBV5-1 - CASSLIEGSTGEQYF TGCGCCAGCAGCTTGATCGAGGGAAGTACGGGGGAGCAGTACTTC
- TRBJ2-3 TRBV30 - CAWSGDTQYF TGTGCCTGGAGTGGAGATACGCAGTATTTT
- TRBJ1-2 TRBV9 TRBD1 CASSPGQNYGYTF TGTGCCAGCAGCCCGGGACAGAACTATGGCTACACCTTC
- TRBJ1-4 TRBV14 - CASSQERTAFNEKLFF TGTGCCAGCAGCCAAGAAAGGACAGCCTTCAATGAAAAACTGTTTTTT
- TRBJ2-2 TRBV24-1 - CVPWDGPTGELFF TGTGTACCCTGGGACGGTCCGACCGGGGAGCTGTTTTTT
- TRBJ1-5 TRBV11-2 - CASSLGEGGQPQHF TGTGCCAGCAGCTTAGGAGAGGGGGGTCAGCCCCAGCATTTT
- TRBJ1-4 TRBV5-6 - CASSSDDSLKLFF TGTGCCAGCAGCTCGGACGATTCCCTAAAACTGTTTTTT
- TRBJ1-2 TRBV18 - CASSPDEGPNYGYTF TGTGCCAGCTCACCAGACGAGGGACCTAACTATGGCTACACCTTC
- TRBJ1-1 TRBV27 - CASQGPGELDTEAFF TGTGCCAGCCAGGGACCGGGGGAACTGGACACTGAAGCTTTCTTT
- TRBJ1-1 TRBV14 - CASRKGGMNTEAFF TGTGCCAGCAGGAAGGGTGGGATGAACACTGAAGCTTTCTTT
- TRBJ1-4 TRBV6-5 - CASISEDEKLFF TGTGCCAGCATATCGGAGGATGAAAAACTGTTTTTT
- TRBJ2-2 TRBV30 TRBD2 CAWSVIPMISGLTNTGELFF TGTGCCTGGAGTGTGATTCCGATGATTTCGGGACTAACGAACACCGGGGAGCTGTTTTTT
- TRBJ1-1 TRBV12-3/TRBV12-4 - CASSSGTHTEAFF TGTGCCAGCAGTTCCGGGACGCATACTGAAGCTTTCTTT
- TRBJ1-1 TRBV19 - CASIENTEAFF TGTGCCAGTATCGAGAACACTGAAGCTTTCTTT
once TRBJ2-7 TRBV24-1 - CATSDWAQGGTYEQYF TGTGCCACCAGTGACTGGGCCCAGGGGGGAACCTACGAGCAGTACTTC
- TRBJ2-1 TRBV11-2 - CASSPDAPNEQFF TGTGCCAGCAGCCCCGATGCACCCAATGAGCAGTTCTTC
- TRBJ2-7 TRBV7-3 TRBD2 CASSQGLAGGPWSYEQYF TGTGCCAGCAGCCAAGGACTAGCGGGAGGGCCTTGGTCCTACGAGCAGTACTTC
- TRBJ1-2 TRBV18 TRBD1 CASSPIRTGVVYGYTF TGTGCCAGCTCACCTATCCGGACAGGGGTGGTCTATGGCTACACCTTC
- TRBJ2-5 TRBV3-1 - CASSPEQGLETQYF TGTGCCAGCAGCCCCGAGCAGGGTTTGGAGACCCAGTACTTC